There are a few counts of the clone carrying this T cell receptor (beta chain). The PCR contained 60 Vbeta and 13 Jbeta primers. Libraries were prepared by immunoSEQ multiplex PCR; TCRdb keeps only in-frame clonotypes and omits some of them. The sample carries about 120,000 clones, under 90% recorded once. This record comes from a study of cytomegalovirus exposure and HLA in healthy donors. The CDR3 length is 14 residues. V lost 2 bases to trimming and J lost 5 bases; unmatched junction nucleotides: 5. CDR1 is MNHEY and CDR2 is SVGAGI in the germline V gene. The chain is built from TRBV6-5 and TRBJ2-5, with TRBD1 matching over 7 bases. The receptor's source is a female donor in good health and CMV-seropositive. Sequencing input: PBMCs. The CDR3 is CASSYQGGRETQYF. The CDR3 DNA reads as TGTGCCAGCAGTTACCAAGGGGGCCGGGAGACCCAGTACTTC.